The 30 T cell receptor beta chains given below trace back to one sample, sequenced in a study of blood T cell repertoires in COVID-19. Method: immunoSEQ multiplex PCR; TCRdb's copy keeps in-frame clones and lacks some. The sample contains about 370,000 clones, 75% to 90% of which appear only once. Sequencing was done on a sample of PBMCs or T cells enriched from blood (not recorded which). Every receptor here comes from a young man who had recovered from COVID-19.

This chain links TRBV7-6 with TRBJ1-5; D ambiguous. V dropped 1 base and J dropped 6 bases, with 7 bases sitting between them. This CDR3 region has 13 residues. CDR1 and CDR2 (germline): SGHVS, FNYEAQ. The DNA of the CDR3 is TGTGCCAGCAGCTTAGACTATAGTCAGCCCCAGCATTTT. It is translated as CASSLDYSQPQHF.

The chain joins TRBV20-1 to TRBJ1-5; D may be TRBD1 (5 bases). V lost 3 bases to trimming and J lost 3 bases, with 9 bases between them. Germline V gives CDR1 DFQATT, CDR2 SNEGSKA (reference sequence). CDR3 length: 13 amino acids. The CDR3 here is CSASKQDNQPQHF. In nucleotides, the CDR3 is TGCAGTGCTAGTAAACAGGACAATCAGCCCCAGCATTTT.

The sample holds many counts of this clone. This rearrangement joins TRBV5-6 to TRBJ2-7, with 8 nucleotides matching TRBD2. CDR1 and CDR2 (germline): SGHDT, YYEEEE. The length of the CDR3 is 15 residues. The V and J ends lost 4 bases and 2 bases, in that order; junction bases with no gene match: 8. This chain's CDR3 is CASSPGGSSPYEQYF. The CDR3 DNA reads TGTGCCAGCAGCCCGGGGGGGTCATCGCCCTACGAGCAGTACTTC. Full variable domain (remainder filled in from reference TRBV5-6 and TRBJ2-7): DAGVTQSPTHLIKTRGQQVTLRCSPKSGHDTVSWYQQALGQGPQFIFQYYEEEERQRGNFPDRFSGHQFPNYSSELNVNALLLGDSALYLCASSPGGSSPYEQYFGPGTRLTVT.

The chain couples TRBV5-1 to TRBJ2-6; 11 positions match TRBD1. Germline V gene sequence: CDR1 SGHRS, CDR2 YFSETQ. This CDR3 spans 18 amino acids. After removal of 4 bases from V and 2 bases from J, the junction contained 8 bases not matched to a gene. The CDR3 nucleotides read TGCGCCAGCAGCGGAAGGACAGGGGGCCCAGCTGGGGCCAACGTCCTGACTTTC. This codes for CASSGRTGGPAGANVLTF.

Only one count was recorded for this clone. J is TRBJ2-2 and V is TRBV30; no clear D. V dropped 4 bases and J dropped 3 bases, with 6 bases sitting between them. The CDR3 spans 12 residues. Germline CDR1 and CDR2: GTSNPN and SVGIG (reference sequence). CDR3 nucleotide sequence: TGTGCCTGGACAGTGGACACCGGGGAGCTGTTTTTT. Its protein is CAWTVDTGELFF.

The chain has TRBV5-1 and TRBJ1-1; TRBD1 might be the D (5 bases). Germline CDR1 reads SGHRS; CDR2 reads YFSETQ. The CDR3 totals 16 residues. V was clipped by 6 bases and J by 4 bases, with 22 bases between them. CDR3 sequence (DNA): TGCGCCAGCAAGCCGGGGGGTAGTCCGGGCCGCACTGAAGCTTTCTTT. Encoded protein: CASKPGGSPGRTEAFF.

The rearrangement joins TRBV5-1 to TRBJ1-3; D might be TRBD1 (6 bases). V was trimmed by 0 bases and J by 0 bases, leaving 13 bases between them. In germline, CDR1 is SGHRS, CDR2 YFSETQ. The CDR3 is 17 amino acids. The CDR3 region is CASSLEIGGSSGNTIYF. The CDR3 DNA is TGCGCCAGCAGCTTGGAGATAGGGGGTAGCTCTGGAAACACCATATATTTT.

V gene TRBV24-1 combines with J gene TRBJ1-4; D is uncertain. The V and J ends lost 9 bases and 8 bases respectively, with 15 bases between them. The CDR3 totals 13 residues. CDR1 and CDR2 (germline): KGHDR, SFDVKD. CDR3 loop: CATLNQWREKLFF. DNA for the CDR3: TGTGCCACCCTAAATCAGTGGAGAGAAAAACTGTTTTTT.

Many counts were recorded for this clone. The chain uses TRBV5-4 and TRBJ2-1; D unclear. Germline assignment: CDR1 SGHNT and CDR2 YYREEE (reference sequence). This CDR3 is built from 13 residues. V lost 4 bases to trimming and J lost 7 bases, with 12 bases between them. CDR3 nucleotide sequence: TGTGCCAGCAGCCCGGAAGGCAGGAATGAGCAGTTCTTC. Amino acids: CASSPEGRNEQFF. The whole variable domain, filled in from reference TRBV5-4 and TRBJ2-1, reads ETGVTQSPTHLIKTRGQQVTLRCSSQSGHNTVSWYQQALGQGPQFIFQYYREEENGRGNFPPRFSGLQFPNYSSELNVNALELDDSALYLCASSPEGRNEQFFGPGTRLTVL.

The chain joins TRBV20-1 to TRBJ2-7, with D possibly being TRBD1 (6 bases). The germline CDR1 and CDR2 sequences are DFQATT and SNEGSKA (reference sequence). The CDR3 runs to 11 residues. Trimming left V 6 bases short and J 7 bases short, with 13 bases between. The CDR3: CSARVGQEQYF. As DNA, the CDR3 is TGCAGTGCCAGGGTGGGACAAGAGCAGTACTTC.

The rearrangement links TRBV29-1 to TRBJ1-2; 7 nucleotides match TRBD1. CDR1 and CDR2 from the germline V gene are SQVTM and ANQGSEA. This CDR3 is built from 13 residues. V lost 5 bases to trimming and J lost 6 bases; unmatched junction nucleotides: 9. The CDR3 reads CSVSGDSLNGYTF. CDR3 nucleotides: TGCAGCGTTTCGGGGGACAGCTTAAATGGCTACACCTTC.

The chain joins TRBV2 to TRBJ1-2; possibly TRBD1 for D (5 bases). Trimming cost V 2 bases and J 4 bases, with 8 bases left between them. Looked up from germline, CDR1 is SNHLY and CDR2 is FYNNEI. The length of the CDR3 is 13 residues. The CDR3 region has the DNA TGTGCCAGCAGTGAAAGGGGTACCTATGGCTACACCTTC. Translating gives CASSERGTYGYTF.

The CDR3 spells CASSEKPSGRNEQFF. DNA of the CDR3: TGTGCCAGCAGCGAGAAGCCTAGCGGGAGAAATGAGCAGTTCTTC. V gene TRBV9 combines with J gene TRBJ2-1, with 10 bases that match TRBD2. This CDR3 region has 15 residues. The germline V gene encodes CDR1 SGDLS and CDR2 YYNGEE. V dropped 3 bases and J dropped 7; count of bases not matched to a gene: 7. The entire variable domain, with the rest obtained from reference TRBV9 and TRBJ2-1, is as follows: DSGVTQTPKHLITATGQRVTLRCSPRSGDLSVYWYQQSLDQGLQFLIQYYNGEERAKGNILERFSAQQFPDLHSELNLSSLELGDSALYFCASSEKPSGRNEQFFGPGTRLTVL.

The chain joins TRBV7-2 to TRBJ1-3; perhaps TRBD1 as D (5 bases). This CDR3 is built from 14 residues. Germline CDR1 and CDR2: SGHTA and FQGNSA. Trimming removed 7 bases from V and 0 bases from J, with 10 bases in between. For the CDR3, the DNA is TGTGCCAGCAAAAGACAGAGCTCTGGAAACACCATATATTTT. Amino acid sequence: CASKRQSSGNTIYF.

The V gene is TRBV3-1 (or the pseudogene TRBV3-2), the J gene TRBJ2-6, with TRBD1 as a possible D gene (6 bases). CDR1 and CDR2 (germline): LGHDT, YNNKEL (reference sequence). V dropped 2 bases and J dropped 0 bases, with 17 bases sitting between them. This CDR3 comprises 19 residues. CDR3: CASSQWTATVSSGANVLTF. CDR3 DNA: TGTGCCAGCAGCCAATGGACAGCAACTGTAAGCTCTGGGGCCAACGTCCTGACTTTC.

V is TRBV7-2 and J is TRBJ1-2, with a weak D call TRBD1 (6 bases). The CDR3 loop spans 15 amino acids. Between the trimmed V and J ends, which lost 1 base and 2 bases, there was a span of 11 bases. The germline gives CDR1 SGHTA, CDR2 FQGNSA. CDR3 DNA: TGTGCCAGCAGCTTAGGTAGGGGGTCAAACTATGGCTACACCTTC. Amino acid sequence: CASSLGRGSNYGYTF.

The chain carries TRBV7-2 and TRBJ2-7; 7 bases align to TRBD1. The CDR3 has 13 residues. From germline, CDR1 is SGHTA and CDR2 FQGNSA. V dropped 3 bases and J dropped 7; count of bases not matched to a gene: 6. CDR3 region: CASSFVGQDEQYF. In nucleotides, the CDR3 is TGTGCCAGCAGCTTCGTAGGACAGGATGAGCAGTACTTC.

The rearrangement links TRBV7-3 to TRBJ2-5; TRBD2 matches at 9 bases. V lost 5 bases, J lost 1 base, and 2 bases stayed unmatched. The germline CDR1 and CDR2 sequences are SGHTA and FQGTGA. CDR3 length equals 14 residues. The chain's CDR3 is CASSRTSAQETQYF. The CDR3 DNA follows: TGTGCCAGCAGCCGGACTAGCGCCCAAGAGACCCAGTACTTC.

This clone was counted between two and nine times. The rearrangement links TRBV7-8 to TRBJ1-2; no clear D gene. Trimming removed 1 base at V and 4 bases at J, with 13 bases between. Per the germline V gene, CDR1 is SGHVS and CDR2 is FQNEAQ. This CDR3 region has 15 residues. This CDR3 is CASSLGKVGVYGYTF. The CDR3 nucleotides read TGTGCCAGCAGCTTAGGGAAGGTGGGAGTCTATGGCTACACCTTC.

This sequence joins TRBV14 and TRBJ1-1, with 7 bases aligning to TRBD1. The germline gives CDR1 SGHDN, CDR2 FVKESK. J gave up 5 bases and V 4 bases, and 7 bases lay outside the gene matches. There are 14 residues in the CDR3. The CDR3 nucleotides read TGTGCCAGCAGCCTGCAGGGGGGCTGGACTGAAGCTTTCTTT. Translating it yields CASSLQGGWTEAFF.

The CDR3 nucleotides read TGCGCCAGCAGCCAAGAAGGGACAGGTATTGGCTACACCTTC. This sequence encodes CASSQEGTGIGYTF. The chain carries TRBV4-3 and TRBJ1-2, with 8 bases aligning to TRBD1. CDR3 length: 14 residues. Germline CDR1 reads LGHNA; CDR2 reads YSLEER. V trimming: 0 bases; J trimming: 7 bases; junction bases outside the gene matches: 4.

This clone was seen once. The genes are TRBV4-3 and TRBJ1-6; D is ambiguous. CDR3 length: 15 amino acids. CDR1 is LGHNA, CDR2 YSLEER, per germline. V lost 0 bases and J 7 bases, leaving 10 bases between the germline ends. As DNA, the CDR3 is TGCGCCAGCAGCCAAGAACGGGAAAGGAATTCACCCCTCCACTTT. It specifies CASSQERERNSPLHF.

The V gene is TRBV4-3, the J gene TRBJ2-7; the match to TRBD2 covers 8 bases. Losses at the gene ends were 1 base for V and 1 base for J; bases not matched to a gene: 12. CDR1 is LGHNA, CDR2 YSLEER, per germline. The CDR3 covers 18 residues. CDR3 in DNA: TGCGCCAGCAGCCAAGTAATAGGCGGGGGGACGGTATCCTACGAGCAGTACTTC. Its translation is CASSQVIGGGTVSYEQYF.

V gene TRBV30 combines with J gene TRBJ1-4; 7 bases match TRBD1. Germline trimming cut 3 bases from V and 0 bases from J; bases unmatched to any gene: 4. The CDR3 extends over 15 amino acids. Per germline, CDR1 GTSNPN and CDR2 SVGIG (reference sequence). This CDR3 is CAWSRGVSTNEKLFF. The CDR3 coding sequence is TGTGCCTGGAGCAGGGGGGTATCAACTAATGAAAAACTGTTTTTT.

This chain uses TRBV7-9 with TRBJ1-2, with 7 bases aligning to TRBD1. There are 13 residues in the CDR3. V was pared by 2 bases and J by 6 bases, with 3 bases of the junction left unmatched. Germline assignment: CDR1 SEHNR and CDR2 FQNEAQ (reference sequence). The CDR3: CASSLWDRDGYTF. As DNA, the CDR3 is TGTGCCAGCAGCTTATGGGACAGAGATGGCTACACCTTC.

The V and J genes are TRBV4-1 and TRBJ1-2, with TRBD1 as a possible D gene (5 bases). The V and J ends lost 3 bases and 8 bases respectively, with 13 bases between them. This CDR3 has 13 residues. The germline CDR1 and CDR2 sequences are MGHRA and YSYEKL. In DNA, the CDR3 is TGCGCCAGCAGCCAGGACCTTAACAGGGGCTACACCTTC. Protein sequence: CASSQDLNRGYTF.

The chain has TRBV10-3 and TRBJ2-4; a weak D match, TRBD1 (6 bases). Germline V CDR1 and CDR2: ENHRY, SYGVKD. This CDR3 contains 13 residues. Trimming cost V 4 bases and J 7 bases, with 11 bases left between them. The CDR3 nucleotides read TGTGCCATCAGTGCGCCCCAGGGGAACATTCAGTACTTC. The encoded protein is CAISAPQGNIQYF.

In DNA, the CDR3 is TGTGCCAGCAGTTTCCTCCGGGACAGTTTTAACTATGGCTACACCTTC. Its protein is CASSFLRDSFNYGYTF. The chain carries TRBV6-5 and TRBJ1-2; 7 bases align to TRBD1. CDR3 length: 16 amino acids. Germline CDR1 and CDR2: MNHEY and SVGAGI. V gave up 4 bases and J gave up 1 base; unmatched junction bases: 9.

V and J are TRBV5-1 and TRBJ1-2, with D tentatively TRBD1 (5 bases). Germline V gene data show CDR1 as SGHRS and CDR2 as YFSETQ. The CDR3 contains 14 residues. The V end lost 7 bases, the J end lost 4 bases, and 17 bases lay between the germline ends. DNA for the CDR3: TGCGCCAGCTCCTCCGGGACTAACTCCTATGGCTACACCTTC. It is translated as CASSSGTNSYGYTF.

This clone was found once. The V gene is TRBV2, the J gene TRBJ1-4; no definite D call. Germline values: CDR1 SNHLY, CDR2 FYNNEI. The germline V and J ends were trimmed by 4 bases and 6 bases, with 12 bases remaining between them. The CDR3 runs 14 residues. The CDR3 DNA reads as TGTGCCAGCAGTGTAGGCGGGCCTGATGAAAAACTGTTTTTT. Translating gives CASSVGGPDEKLFF.